This T cell receptor beta chain came from a study of cytomegalovirus exposure and HLA in healthy donors. Donors counted as nominally healthy when sampled, yet unrecorded immune exposures were likely. This clone was observed a few times. The PCR employed 60 Vbeta primers together with 13 Jbeta primers. Per the original methods: A follow-up analysis tallied about 88 million unique TCR beta chains, roughly 11 million shared. Data came from immunoSEQ multiplex PCR; TCRdb stores just in-frame clones and leaves some out. That table is the source of V, J and clone size, and D and trimming were worked out from the DNA. The sample shows more than 60,000 clones, about 70% of them seen only once. The clonotype was recovered from a man between 18 and 35 years old in good health and CMV-seronegative. The sample was PBMCs.

CDR3 residues: CASSRTGLTIQYF. CDR3 nucleotides: TGTGCCAGCAGCCGAACAGGGTTAACCATTCAGTACTTC. This rearrangement joins TRBV14 to TRBJ2-4; TRBD1 might be the D (6 bases). The CDR3 covers 13 residues. Trimming took 4 bases from V and 9 from J, leaving 13 bases between them. Germline V lookup: CDR1 SGHDN, CDR2 FVKESK.